This is a list of T cell receptor beta chains from one sample in a study of T cell responses to AZD1222 COVID-19 vaccine. Sequenced by immunoSEQ multiplex PCR; TCRdb stores in-frame clones only, minus some. Of tens of thousands of clones listed, about 84% are singletons. This specimen consisted of peripheral blood, obtained on day 0 of AZD1222 vaccination. The source of these receptors is an adult in good health. Each CDR3 is given with its conserved first and last residue. The D gene is left open where the match is weak. The size entry is marked missing in some rows and otherwise reads once, few, many or a size class.

>TRBJ2-1|few|TRBD2|TRBV25-1
CASSELAGSSYNEQFF
TGTGCCAGCAGTGAACTAGCGGGCAGCTCCTACAATGAGCAGTTCTTC
>TRBJ2-3|.|.|TRBV4-2
CASSLRYRSAQPHTQYF
TGTGCCAGCAGCCTAAGATATAGGTCGGCCCAACCACATACGCAGTATTTT
>TRBJ2-6|.|.|TRBV5-4
CASSLDGANVLTF
TGTGCCAGCAGCTTGGATGGGGCCAACGTCCTGACTTTC
>TRBJ2-7|once|.|TRBV3-1/TRBV3-2
CASSPLRKTGLFHEQYF
TGTGCCAGCAGCCCCCTAAGGAAGACAGGCCTTTTCCACGAGCAGTACTTC
>TRBJ2-1|.|.|TRBV27
CASSKGGREQFF
TGTGCCAGCAGTAAAGGTGGAAGGGAGCAGTTCTTC
>TRBJ1-2|.|.|TRBV7-2
CASSLGYRDGYTF
TGTGCCAGCAGCTTAGGCTACAGAGACGGCTACACCTTC
>TRBJ2-5|few|TRBD1|TRBV5-6
CASSFGRGRETQYF
TGTGCCAGCAGCTTCGGCAGGGGGCGGGAGACCCAGTACTTC
>TRBJ1-1|.|.|TRBV6-2/TRBV6-3
CASSYGQKNTEAFF
TGTGCCAGCAGTTACGGACAGAAGAACACTGAAGCTTTCTTT
>TRBJ2-5|once|TRBD1|TRBV11-2
CASSPGQASGTQYF
TGTGCCAGCAGCCCCGGACAGGCCTCGGGGACCCAGTACTTC
>TRBJ1-6|.|.|TRBV6-5
CASQTDSYGSPLHF
TGTGCCAGCCAGACAGATTCCTATGGTTCACCCCTCCACTTT
>TRBJ1-3|.|.|TRBV18
CASSPPLQGHSGNTIYF
TGTGCCAGCTCACCACCGTTGCAGGGACACTCTGGAAACACCATATATTTT
>TRBJ2-7|few|TRBD1|TRBV5-1
CASSSRQGALDEQYF
TGCGCCAGCAGCTCTAGGCAGGGGGCTTTGGACGAGCAGTACTTC
>TRBJ2-1|.|.|TRBV5-6
CASGPMSSYNEQFF
TGTGCCAGCGGACCGATGAGCTCCTACAATGAGCAGTTCTTC
>TRBJ1-2|.|.|TRBV24-1
CATRASRAGYTF
TGTGCCACCAGGGCGTCGCGGGCCGGCTACACCTTC
>TRBJ1-1|.|.|TRBV7-2
CASSLATIEAFF
TGTGCCAGCAGCTTAGCCACCATCGAAGCTTTCTTT
>TRBJ1-1|.|.|TRBV18
CASSPGPGRDLGAFF
TGTGCCAGCTCACCGGGACCGGGACGAGATTTAGGAGCTTTCTTT
>TRBJ2-7|.|TRBD2|TRBV27
CASSSRGTGTSGRSGRYEQYF
TGTGCCAGCAGTTCCCGAGGGACCGGGACTAGCGGGAGGAGCGGTAGGTACGAGCAGTACTTC
>TRBJ1-6|.|.|TRBV19
CASSITGNSPLHF
TGTGCCAGTAGTATAACCGGCAATTCACCCCTCCACTTT
>TRBJ2-5|.|.|TRBV7-8
CASSYRQTQETQYF
TGTGCCAGCAGTTACCGACAAACCCAAGAGACCCAGTACTTC
>TRBJ2-7|.|.|TRBV7-8
CASSLNLYEQYF
TGTGCCAGCAGCCTAAATCTGTACGAGCAGTACTTC
>TRBJ1-2|.|TRBD1|TRBV3-1/TRBV3-2
CASSQVGQGLYGYTF
TGTGCCAGCAGCCAAGTGGGACAGGGGTTGTATGGCTACACCTTC
>TRBJ1-5|.|.|TRBV30
CAWSWAGDPGEPQHF
TGTGCCTGGAGTTGGGCGGGCGACCCGGGGGAGCCCCAGCATTTT
>TRBJ2-7|.|.|TRBV29-1
CSVVGTSLEQYF
TGCAGCGTTGTTGGGACTTCCCTGGAGCAGTACTTC
>TRBJ2-5|.|TRBD1|TRBV5-4
CASSDDRVGETQYF
TGTGCCAGCAGCGACGACAGGGTGGGAGAGACCCAGTACTTC
>TRBJ1-5|.|.|TRBV6-2/TRBV6-3
CASSLLPGVNQPQHF
TGTGCCAGCAGTTTGTTGCCAGGGGTCAATCAGCCCCAGCATTTT
>TRBJ1-2|.|.|TRBV28
CASSRGVVANYGYTF
TGTGCCAGCAGCCGCGGAGTGGTAGCTAACTATGGCTACACCTTC
>TRBJ2-2|.|.|TRBV9
CASSVGQTNTGELFF
TGTGCCAGCAGCGTAGGCCAGACGAACACCGGGGAGCTGTTTTTT
>TRBJ1-6|.|.|TRBV19
CASSTATGDNSPLHF
TGTGCCAGTAGTACCGCGACAGGCGATAATTCACCCCTCCACTTT
>TRBJ2-1|once|.|TRBV24-1
CATSDPRTLNEQFF
TGTGCCACCAGTGATCCCCGGACCCTCAATGAGCAGTTCTTC
>TRBJ1-2|.|.|TRBV13
CASSLGPERDYGYTF
TGTGCCAGCAGCTTAGGACCCGAGCGGGACTATGGCTACACCTTC
>TRBJ2-1|.|.|TRBV3-1/TRBV3-2
CASSQDTLVGYNEQFF
TGTGCCAGCAGCCAAGATACACTAGTCGGATACAATGAGCAGTTCTTC
>TRBJ2-3|.|.|TRBV7-6
CASSFLGTDLSDTQYF
TGTGCCAGCAGCTTTTTAGGGACGGACCTGTCAGATACGCAGTATTTT
>TRBJ1-1|.|.|TRBV5-1
CASSSRGLNTEAFF
TGCGCCAGCAGCTCCAGGGGATTGAACACTGAAGCTTTCTTT
>TRBJ1-1|.|TRBD1|TRBV3-1/TRBV3-2
CASSQDRTGGWRAFF
TGTGCCAGCAGCCAAGACAGAACAGGGGGCTGGCGAGCTTTCTTT
>TRBJ2-3|.|TRBD2|TRBV5-8
CASRTRGGKDTQYF
TGTGCCAGCAGAACGCGGGGGGGCAAAGATACGCAGTATTTT
>TRBJ1-1|.|TRBD1|TRBV25-1
CASSGGQGRTEAFF
TGTGCCAGCAGTGGGGGACAGGGTAGAACTGAAGCTTTCTTT
>TRBJ1-1|.|.|TRBV3-1/TRBV3-2
CASSLGDIKNTEAFF
TGTGCCAGCAGCCTTGGGGACATAAAGAACACTGAAGCTTTCTTT
>TRBJ2-5|.|.|TRBV29-1
CSVMRSGMETQYF
TGCAGCGTTATGAGATCCGGAATGGAGACCCAGTACTTC
>TRBJ1-1|.|TRBD1|TRBV18
CASSPPRGQFNTEAFF
TGTGCCAGCTCACCACCGAGGGGGCAATTCAACACTGAAGCTTTCTTT